Each of the 28 T cell receptor beta chains below was sequenced from the same sample in a study of shared clonotypes between healthy human individuals (dated by TCRdb to about 2020). The library relied on the immunoSEQ multiplex PCR assay. TCRdb retrieved this table from immuneACCESS and kept in-frame rearrangements only. Not all clones are present; in checked studies, unresolved V genes account for under half, and no reason is known for the remainder. Counted in this sample were about 2.5 million clones; 85% to 95% of them appeared once. Together, the top ten hold about 0.41% of the sample. The specimen was naive CD4+ T cells from PBMCs. The cell subset or site label on this specimen signifies: CD45RA+ positively selected. Receptor source: a man aged 18-30 years in good health. Some clones in this sample may be carry-over from other donors' samples.

The CDR3 spells CASSLGTGTETQYF. Written as DNA, the CDR3 is TGTGCCAGCAGCTTGGGGACAGGGACCGAGACCCAGTACTTC. V gene TRBV5-5 combines with J gene TRBJ2-5; the match to TRBD1 covers 8 bases. This CDR3 is built from 14 residues. V was pared by 0 bases and J by 5 bases, with 3 bases of the junction left unmatched. CDR1 and CDR2 from the germline V gene are SGHKS and YYEKEE (reference sequence). Full variable domain (missing parts from reference TRBV5-5 and TRBJ2-5): DAGVTQSPTHLIKTRGQQVTLRCSPISGHKSVSWYQQVLGQGPQFIFQYYEKEERGRGNFPDRFSARQFPNYSSELNVNALLLGDSALYLCASSLGTGTETQYFGPGTRLLVL.

The genes are TRBV7-2 and TRBJ1-5; 7 bases fit TRBD1. Germline CDR1 is SGHTA and CDR2 is FQGNSA. V lost 1 base to trimming and J lost 6 bases; unmatched junction nucleotides: 6. The CDR3 is 15 amino acids. CDR3 coding DNA: TGTGCCAGCAGCTTAGGACAGGGATTCGGTCAGCCCCAGCATTTT. Residues: CASSLGQGFGQPQHF.

The chain links TRBV4-3 to TRBJ1-2; TRBD1 matches 7 bases. CDR3 length equals 15 residues. J gave up 5 bases and V 4 bases, and 10 bases lay outside the gene matches. Germline loops: CDR1 LGHNA, CDR2 YSLEER. CDR3 sequence: CASSRSRQGNYGYTF. The CDR3 DNA reads as TGCGCCAGCAGCCGAAGCCGACAGGGTAATTATGGCTACACCTTC.

V gene TRBV5-8 combines with J gene TRBJ2-1; TRBD2 matches 9 bases. The CDR3 consists of 15 residues. Germline CDR1 and CDR2: SGHTS and YDEGEE. The junction had 6 bases not matched to a gene; V was cut back by 4 bases and J by 4 bases. This CDR3 reads CASSRGLALYNEQFF. CDR3 bases: TGTGCCAGCAGCCGGGGACTAGCCCTTTACAATGAGCAGTTCTTC.

The J gene is TRBJ2-3, the V gene TRBV6-5; D is unclear. The length of the CDR3 is 12 residues. V was trimmed by 6 bases and J by 4 bases, leaving 8 bases between them. Per germline, CDR1 MNHEY and CDR2 SVGAGI. CDR3 region: CASRSIADTQYF. CDR3 sequence (DNA): TGTGCCAGCAGGTCCATAGCAGATACGCAGTATTTT.

The chain couples TRBV14 to TRBJ2-3; D possibly corresponds to TRBD2 (5 bases). Germline CDR1 is SGHDN and CDR2 is FVKESK. CDR3 length equals 13 residues. V shed 4 bases and J shed 13 bases, with 18 bases lying between them. DNA of the CDR3: TGTGCCAGCAGCCGTGGATCCGCGGGCGAGGAGTATTTT. Translation gives CASSRGSAGEEYF.

This CDR3 reads CASSLFRGNTGELFF. The CDR3 DNA reads as TGTGCCAGCAGCTTATTCCGGGGGAACACCGGGGAGCTGTTTTTT. The genes are TRBV7-2 and TRBJ2-2; a weak D match, TRBD2 (5 bases). The CDR3 extends over 15 amino acids. The V gene lost 2 bases and the J gene lost 1 base, with 8 bases spanning the gap. Germline CDR1 and CDR2: SGHTA and FQGNSA.

The V call is TRBV2, the J call TRBJ2-3; maybe TRBD1 (7 bases). Trimming pared 2 bases from V and 2 bases from J, leaving 17 bases between. CDR1 is SNHLY and CDR2 is FYNNEI in the germline V gene. The CDR3 runs 17 residues. CDR3 bases: TGTGCCAGCAGTGAATATAGGGGCAGGGGGGCCACAGATACGCAGTATTTT. Translation gives CASSEYRGRGATDTQYF.

The gene calls are TRBV6-6 and TRBJ2-5, with 9 bases fitting TRBD1. The CDR3 is 15 amino acids. V lost 2 bases and J lost 4; bases outside the gene matches: 5. Germline V CDR1 and CDR2: MNHNY, SVGAGI (reference sequence). CDR3 nucleotide sequence: TGTGCCAGCAGTTACCTACAGGGGGCGGGAGAGACCCAGTACTTC. This codes for CASSYLQGAGETQYF.

This clone was found a few times. In the same sample, other DNA sequences code for this CDR3. The chain carries TRBV6-6 and TRBJ1-1, with D maybe TRBD1 (5 bases). The V and J ends lost 8 bases and 5 bases respectively, with 9 bases between them. CDR3 length: 11 amino acids. Germline V gene sequence: CDR1 MNHNY, CDR2 SVGAGI (reference sequence). DNA of the CDR3: TGTGCCAGCCGGGGGGGGACTGAAGCTTTCTTT. It is translated as CASRGGTEAFF.

The chain uses TRBV6-4 and TRBJ1-1, with TRBD1 identical over 8 bases. V lost 5 bases, J lost 12 bases, and 5 bases stayed unmatched. The CDR3 contains 11 residues. CDR1 and CDR2 from the germline V gene are MRHNA and SNTAGT. The CDR3 nucleotides are TGTGCCAGCAGTTCGGACAGGGTGACTTTCTTT. It specifies CASSSDRVTFF.

The chain links TRBV2 to TRBJ2-3; D call uncertain. Germline V CDR1 and CDR2: SNHLY, FYNNEI. V was pared by 8 bases and J by 4 bases, with 10 bases between. The CDR3 is 12 residues long. CDR3 region: CASGYSADTQYF. In DNA form, the CDR3 reads TGTGCCAGCGGTTATAGTGCAGATACGCAGTATTTT.

The chain has TRBV7-9 and TRBJ2-7; D possibly corresponds to TRBD2 (6 bases). V shed 3 bases and J shed 3 bases, with 15 bases lying between them. CDR3 length: 15 residues. The germline V gene has CDR1 SEHNR and CDR2 FQNEAQ (reference sequence). CDR3: CASSFQQAGNYEQYF. CDR3 sequence (DNA): TGTGCCAGCAGCTTCCAGCAGGCGGGAAACTACGAGCAGTACTTC.

V usage is TRBV23-1 and J usage is TRBJ1-1, with D hard to call. TRBV23-1 is marked as an open reading frame, function uncertain. V gave up 5 bases and J gave up 10 bases, with 20 bases separating them. The CDR3 is 14 amino acids. The CDR3 protein is CASSIRVPAERAFF. Written as DNA, the CDR3 is TGCGCCAGCAGTATTCGGGTCCCCGCTGAAAGAGCTTTCTTT.

V gene TRBV18 combines with J gene TRBJ2-2, with a weak D call TRBD2 (6 bases). There are 16 residues in the CDR3. The germline gives CDR1 KGHSH, CDR2 LQKENI. V lost 3 bases and J 1 base, leaving 12 bases between the germline ends. The CDR3 here is CASSPSGLLNTGELFF. The CDR3 nucleotides read TGTGCCAGCTCACCGTCGGGACTCCTGAACACCGGGGAGCTGTTTTTT.

This chain connects TRBV6-1 to TRBJ2-7; 11 bases are shared with TRBD2. CDR3 length: 14 residues. V shed 3 bases and J 12 bases; nucleotides not matched to a gene: 10. From germline, CDR1 is MNHNS and CDR2 SASEGT. Here the CDR3 reads CASSEGLAAAPLYF. The CDR3 coding sequence is TGTGCCAGCAGTGAGGGACTAGCGGCCGCGCCTTTGTACTTC.

This clone was detected only once. V and J are TRBV19 and TRBJ2-7; 10 bases fit TRBD2. CDR3 size: 14 residues. J lost 3 bases, V lost 3 bases, and 2 bases had no gene match. The germline gives CDR1 LNHDA, CDR2 SQIVND (reference sequence). CDR3 DNA sequence: TGTGCCAGTAGTATGGTAGCGGGGGGCTACGAGCAGTACTTC. This encodes CASSMVAGGYEQYF.

This clone is a singleton in its sample. The chain carries TRBV27 and TRBJ2-5; 15 positions match TRBD2. Germline CDR1 and CDR2: MNHEY and SMNVEV (reference sequence). Trimming cost V 0 bases and J 5 bases; bases outside gene matches: 13. The CDR3 extends over 20 amino acids. CDR3 DNA sequence: TGTGCCAGCAGTTTATCCTCGGTTTTCGGGACTAGCGGGAGGTGGGAGACCCAGTACTTC. It translates to CASSLSSVFGTSGRWETQYF.

V usage is TRBV11-1 and J usage is TRBJ2-5; TRBD1 agrees at 7 bases. Germline-derived CDR1 and CDR2 are SGHAT and FQDESV (reference sequence). V lost 7 bases, J lost 1 base, and 9 bases stayed unmatched. The CDR3 loop spans 15 amino acids. This CDR3 is CASTLGRTGQETQYF. CDR3 bases: TGTGCCAGCACCCTGGGCCGGACAGGCCAAGAGACCCAGTACTTC.

This rearrangement joins TRBV2 to TRBJ1-4; 10 nucleotides line up with TRBD1. The CDR3 is 13 residues long. Germline CDR1 SNHLY, CDR2 FYNNEI. Trimming cost V 6 bases and J 7 bases; bases outside gene matches: 2. CDR3 residues: CASRDRGGEKLFF. In nucleotides, the CDR3 is TGTGCCAGCAGGGACAGGGGGGGTGAAAAACTGTTTTTT. Full variable domain (rest looked up from reference TRBV2 and TRBJ1-4): EPEVTQTPSHQVTQMGQEVILRCVPISNHLYFYWYRQILGQKVEFLVSFYNNEISEKSEIFDDQFSVERPDGSNFTLKIRSTKLEDSAMYFCASRDRGGEKLFFGSGTQLSVL.

CDR3 in DNA: TGTGCCAGCAGCCGGGGGGGGGCCTTGAACACTGAAGCTTTCTTT. It encodes CASSRGGALNTEAFF. The chain combines TRBV4-2 with TRBJ1-1, with D perhaps matching TRBD1 (6 bases). The ends were cut back, 4 bases at V and 0 bases at J, with 12 bases in the middle. Per the germline V gene, CDR1 is LGHNA and CDR2 is YNFKEQ. CDR3 size: 15 residues.

This clone was found once. The chain links TRBV6-5 to TRBJ1-2; 11 bases are a match to TRBD1. The length of the CDR3 is 14 residues. J was trimmed by 2 bases and V by 6 bases; bases with no gene match: 2. Germline V gene data show CDR1 as MNHEY and CDR2 as SVGAGI. The CDR3: CASRDRGLNYGYTF. CDR3 bases: TGTGCCAGCAGGGACAGGGGGCTGAACTATGGCTACACCTTC.

The rearrangement uses TRBV21-1 and TRBJ2-7. TRBV21-1 is reported as a pseudogene. This CDR3 has 15 residues. The CDR3 here is CASSKVGVPSYEQYF. For the CDR3, the DNA is TGTGCCAGCAGCAAAGTAGGCGTGCCTTCCTACGAGCAGTACTTC.

The chain combines TRBV11-2 with TRBJ2-6; D is possibly TRBD1 (6 bases). V was cut by 5 bases and J by 0 bases, with 20 bases left in between. Germline V CDR1 and CDR2: SGHAT, FQNNGV. The length of the CDR3 is 19 residues. CDR3 bases: TGTGCCAGCAGCAGAATTTCCAGGACAGAGAGCTCTGGGGCCAACGTCCTGACTTTC. Translated: CASSRISRTESSGANVLTF. The full variable domain, rest sourced from reference TRBV11-2 and TRBJ2-6, is EAGVAQSPRYKIIEKRQSVAFWCNPISGHATLYWYQQILGQGPKLLIQFQNNGVVDDSQLPKDRFSAERLKGVDSTLKIQPAKLEDSAVYLCASSRISRTESSGANVLTFGAGSRLTVL.

This clone was recorded once. The J gene is TRBJ2-2, the V gene TRBV19; 7 nucleotides match TRBD1. J was trimmed by 0 bases and V by 1 base; bases with no gene match: 2. The CDR3 loop spans 16 amino acids. Looked up from germline, CDR1 is LNHDA and CDR2 is SQIVND (reference sequence). In nucleotides, the CDR3 is TGTGCCAGTAGTATAGTTCAGGGGGCGAACACCGGGGAGCTGTTTTTT. Translating it yields CASSIVQGANTGELFF.

The rearrangement links TRBV28 to TRBJ2-5; 9 positions match TRBD2. The CDR3 contains 11 residues. CDR1 and CDR2 from the germline V gene are MDHEN and SYDVKM. As DNA, the CDR3 is TGTTCGTCTAGCGGGAAAGAGACCCAGTACTTC. Amino acids: CSSSGKETQYF.

The V call is TRBV2, the J call TRBJ2-3; D is possibly TRBD2 (7 bases). This CDR3 has 14 amino acids. The V and J ends lost 7 bases and 4 bases respectively, with 15 bases between them. CDR1 and CDR2 from the germline V gene are SNHLY and FYNNEI. The CDR3 coding sequence is TGTGCCAGCACCCTAGAGGGGGGGGCAGATACGCAGTATTTT. As protein: CASTLEGGADTQYF.

CDR3 amino acids: CASSTDLNTEAFF. In DNA form, the CDR3 reads TGTGCCAGCTCGACTGACCTGAACACTGAAGCTTTCTTT. The chain joins TRBV9 to TRBJ1-1, with D unresolved. The CDR3 sequence is 13 residues long. Trimming left V 7 bases short and J 0 bases short, with 10 bases between. The germline V gene has CDR1 SGDLS and CDR2 YYNGEE.